The 10 T cell receptor beta chains in this list originate from one sample, sequenced in a study of cytomegalovirus exposure and HLA in healthy donors. This table comes from immunoSEQ multiplex PCR, and its TCRdb copy is limited to in-frame clones, with some not included. The top ten hold about 2% of the sample, which has 200,000 to 250,000 clones, more than 75% seen once. Sequenced input: PBMCs. The receptor source for this set is a young woman in good health and CMV-seropositive.

This chain links TRBV27 with TRBJ2-7; perhaps TRBD1 as D (5 bases). Germline V gene sequence: CDR1 MNHEY, CDR2 SMNVEV (reference sequence). V gave up 6 bases and J gave up 1 base, with 10 bases separating them. The CDR3 length is 13 residues. CDR3 sequence: CASSAGRSYEQYF. In DNA, the CDR3 is TGTGCCAGCAGCGCAGGGCGGTCCTACGAGCAGTACTTC.

There are a few counts of this clone. The V gene is TRBV19, the J gene TRBJ1-2, with TRBD1 matching over 9 bases. CDR1 LNHDA and CDR2 SQIVND come from the germline V gene (reference sequence). V trimming: 5 bases; J trimming: 3 bases; junction bases outside the gene matches: 7. This CDR3 contains 15 residues. CDR3 bases: TGTGCCAGTAGTCCCCGGGACAGGGTTTACTATGGCTACACCTTC. It encodes CASSPRDRVYYGYTF.

The chain is built from TRBV30 and TRBJ1-2; TRBD1 is a possible D gene (6 bases). The CDR3 runs to 12 residues. The V gene's germline CDR1 is GTSNPN and CDR2 SVGIG (reference sequence). V lost 5 bases and J lost 8, with 15 bases in between. The chain's CDR3 is CAWLAGAWGYTF. DNA for the CDR3: TGTGCCTGGTTGGCAGGGGCGTGGGGCTACACCTTC.

The CDR3 region is CASSQDGPYEQFF. CDR3 bases: TGTGCCAGCAGCCAAGACGGTCCCTATGAGCAGTTCTTC. V and J are TRBV14 and TRBJ2-1; D call uncertain. There are 13 residues in the CDR3. Trimming removed 0 bases from V and 8 bases from J, with 8 bases in between. From germline, CDR1 is SGHDN and CDR2 FVKESK. The full variable domain, in which reference TRBV14 and TRBJ2-1 provide the parts outside the CDR3, is EAGVTQFPSHSVIEKGQTVTLRCDPISGHDNLYWYRRVMGKEIKFLLHFVKESKQDESGMPNNRFLAERTGGTYSTLKVQPAELEDSGVYFCASSQDGPYEQFFGPGTRLTVL.

A few counts support this clone. J is TRBJ2-3 and V is TRBV27, with TRBD2 as a possible D gene (6 bases). V was clipped by 2 bases and J by 1 base, with 10 bases between them. The CDR3 totals 15 residues. From germline, CDR1 is MNHEY and CDR2 SMNVEV (reference sequence). As DNA, the CDR3 is TGTGCCAGCAGTTTAGCGGGACCCGGCACAGATACGCAGTATTTT. This gives the protein CASSLAGPGTDTQYF.

The CDR3 region has the DNA TGTGCCAGCAGCCTTTTAACCTACGAGCAGTACTTC. This sequence encodes CASSLLTYEQYF. The V gene is TRBV5-6, the J gene TRBJ2-7, with unresolved D. Germline V gene lookup returns CDR1 SGHDT and CDR2 YYEEEE. CDR3 length equals 12 residues. V was pared by 4 bases and J by 2 bases, with 7 bases between.

The rearrangement links TRBV7-8 to TRBJ1-1; 9 bases match TRBD1. The CDR3 runs to 12 residues. With V trimmed by 4 bases and J by 11 bases, 5 bases remained unmatched. Germline V gene data show CDR1 as SGHVS and CDR2 as FQNEAQ. CDR3 loop: CASSWGTGRAFF. CDR3 in DNA: TGTGCCAGCAGCTGGGGGACAGGGCGGGCTTTCTTT.

The chain employs TRBV4-1 and TRBJ2-7, with 8 bases that match TRBD1. The V and J ends lost 0 bases and 3 bases, in that order; junction bases with no gene match: 4. The CDR3 covers 15 residues. Germline V gene sequence: CDR1 MGHRA, CDR2 YSYEKL. CDR3 coding DNA: TGCGCCAGCAGCCAAGATCAGGGGGCTCTCTACGAGCAGTACTTC. Protein sequence: CASSQDQGALYEQYF.

This clone has a handful of counts. J is TRBJ2-5 and V is TRBV7-9; D is unclear. This CDR3 has 11 amino acids. Germline V gives CDR1 SEHNR, CDR2 FQNEAQ (reference sequence). Deletions cut 5 bases from V and 2 bases from J, with 3 bases between. Written as DNA, the CDR3 is TGTGCCAGCAGCCTTCAAGAGACCCAGTACTTC. Translation: CASSLQETQYF.

Details on this clone: This sample also contains other DNA sequences that code for the same CDR3. The rearrangement joins TRBV5-1 to TRBJ2-5; D remains unclear. The CDR3 loop spans 13 amino acids. V dropped 1 base and J dropped 1 base, with 5 bases sitting between them. CDR1 SGHRS and CDR2 YFSETQ come from the germline V gene. The CDR3 DNA reads as TGCGCCAGCAGCTTGAACTCCCAAGAGACCCAGTACTTC. Protein product: CASSLNSQETQYF.